These 21 T cell receptor beta chains were sequenced from one sample in a study of shared clonotypes between healthy human individuals. Using immunoSEQ multiplex PCR, the repertoire was profiled, and TCRdb retains in-frame clones only, with some absent. The sample has 110,000 or so clones; roughly 70% are singletons. The sequencing sample was made of memory CD8+ T cells sorted from blood. Stated subset: CD45RO+ cells pooled with CCR7-negative TemRA cells. Receptor source: a woman under 40 in good health.

This rearrangement joins TRBV6-1 to TRBJ2-2; D uncertain. The CDR3 is 15 amino acids. Per the germline V gene, CDR1 is MNHNS and CDR2 is SASEGT. Trimming took 2 bases from V and 0 from J, leaving 7 bases between them. The CDR3 DNA is TGTGCCAGCAGTGAAACGTACGCGAACACCGGGGAGCTGTTTTTT. Translation gives CASSETYANTGELFF.

This clone was seen many times. This chain connects TRBV16 to TRBJ2-7; a possible D gene is TRBD2 (5 bases). This CDR3 has 13 residues. CDR1 KGHSY and CDR2 FQNENV come from the germline V gene. Between the trimmed V and J ends, which lost 8 bases and 2 bases, there was a span of 13 bases. DNA of the CDR3: TGTGCCAGCGGACCGGGCGGGCCCTACGAGCAGTACTTC. Its translation is CASGPGGPYEQYF.

This clone was counted at least ten times. This chain's CDR3 is CASSGQENTGELFF. CDR3 nucleotide sequence: TGTGCCAGCAGTGGACAGGAAAACACCGGGGAGCTGTTTTTT. The J gene is TRBJ2-2, the V gene TRBV6-4; D is perhaps TRBD1 (6 bases). Germline CDR1 is MRHNA and CDR2 is SNTAGT. Trimming removed 4 bases from V and 2 bases from J, with 8 bases in between. The CDR3 runs to 14 residues.

This clone was picked up one time. The chain combines TRBV12-1 with TRBJ1-5. TRBV12-1 is marked as a pseudogene. CDR3 length: 16 amino acids. In DNA form, the CDR3 reads TGTGCCAGCAGCTCCCGAAGGGGGGGGATTAATCAGCCCCAGCATTTT. Translating gives CASSSRRGGINQPQHF.

The V call is TRBV28, the J call TRBJ2-5; 7 bases map to TRBD2. The CDR3 length is 15 residues. Trimming removed 7 bases from V and 1 base from J; junction bases left unmatched: 9. Germline V gives CDR1 MDHEN, CDR2 SYDVKM. The CDR3 bases are TGTGCCAGCACCCTAGCTTCTAGCGGCCAAGAGACCCAGTACTTC. Its protein product is CASTLASSGQETQYF.

The CDR3 sequence: CASSLLAPLAGGPSNEQFF. The CDR3, as DNA: TGCGCCAGCAGCCTACTCGCCCCTTTGGCGGGAGGGCCCTCTAATGAGCAGTTCTTC. This rearrangement joins TRBV4-1 to TRBJ2-1, with 9 bases aligning to TRBD2. This CDR3 comprises 19 residues. CDR1 and CDR2 (germline): MGHRA, YSYEKL. J was trimmed by 7 bases and V by 4 bases; bases with no gene match: 20.

There are many counts of this clone. This chain links TRBV10-3 with TRBJ2-2, with TRBD2 as a possible D gene (6 bases). The CDR3 has 19 residues. V dropped 3 bases and J dropped 4 bases, with 24 bases sitting between them. Germline CDR1 is ENHRY and CDR2 is SYGVKD. The CDR3, as DNA: TGTGCCATCAGTGACCCCCGATCCTCGGAGGGAGAGGGCACCGGGGAGCTGTTTTTT. Residues: CAISDPRSSEGEGTGELFF.

This rearrangement joins TRBV7-9 to TRBJ2-1; D may be TRBD2 (5 bases). The germline CDR1 and CDR2 sequences are SEHNR and FQNEAQ (reference sequence). This CDR3 has 15 residues. V was pared by 5 bases and J by 7 bases, with 18 bases between. This CDR3 is CASSPPVREGNEQFF. For the CDR3, the DNA is TGTGCCAGCAGCCCCCCAGTCCGGGAAGGGAATGAGCAGTTCTTC.

This clone was seen a single time. V is TRBV7-8 and J is TRBJ1-2; TRBD1 might be the D (5 bases). V lost 3 bases and J 2 bases, leaving 7 bases between the germline ends. Germline-derived CDR1 and CDR2 are SGHVS and FQNEAQ. This CDR3 is built from 13 residues. The CDR3, as DNA: TGTGCCAGCAGCTTCCGGGACAACTATGGCTACACCTTC. Encoded protein: CASSFRDNYGYTF.

The chain is built from TRBV28 and TRBJ1-5; 7 bases are a match to TRBD1. Germline loops: CDR1 MDHEN, CDR2 SYDVKM. This CDR3 contains 17 residues. Losses at the gene ends were 1 base for V and 3 bases for J; bases not matched to a gene: 9. The CDR3 coding sequence is TGTGCCAGCAGTTTATTGGTTTGGGACAGCCACAATCAGCCCCAGCATTTT. The encoded protein is CASSLLVWDSHNQPQHF. Filled out from reference TRBV28 and TRBJ1-5, the complete variable domain reads DVKVTQSSRYLVKRTGEKVFLECVQDMDHENMFWYRQDPGLGLRLIYFSYDVKMKEKGDIPEGYSVSREKKERFSLILESASTNQTSMYLCASSLLVWDSHNQPQHFGDGTRLSIL.

The CDR3 reads CASSPGDDYGYTF. The CDR3 coding sequence is TGTGCCAGCTCACCGGGAGATGACTATGGCTACACCTTC. This chain connects TRBV18 to TRBJ1-2; no definite D call. The V and J ends lost 3 bases and 3 bases respectively, with 8 bases between them. The length of the CDR3 is 13 residues. Germline CDR1 and CDR2: KGHSH and LQKENI. The full variable domain, in which reference TRBV18 and TRBJ1-2 provide the parts outside the CDR3, is NAGVMQNPRHLVRRRGQEARLRCSPMKGHSHVYWYRQLPEEGLKFMVYLQKENIIDESGMPKERFSAEFPKEGPSILRIQQVVRGDSAAYFCASSPGDDYGYTFGSGTRLTVV.

The CDR3 protein is CASSTFRVGNQPQHF. For the CDR3, the DNA is TGTGCCAGCTCCACCTTCAGGGTAGGAAATCAGCCCCAGCATTTT. The rearrangement uses TRBV6-1 and TRBJ1-5, with TRBD1 as a possible D gene (5 bases). The CDR3 sequence is 15 residues long. The ends were cut back, 8 bases at V and 4 bases at J, with 18 bases in the middle. The germline V gene has CDR1 MNHNS and CDR2 SASEGT.

The V gene is TRBV7-2, the J gene TRBJ2-7, with a possible D match to TRBD2 (5 bases). The CDR3 is made up of 14 amino acids. Between the trimmed V and J ends, which lost 2 bases and 5 bases, there was a span of 13 bases. Germline assignment: CDR1 SGHTA and CDR2 FQGNSA. For the CDR3, the DNA is TGTGCCAGCAGCTTATGGGAGTTCCTAGACGAGCAGTACTTC. Encoded protein: CASSLWEFLDEQYF.

The chain joins TRBV11-3 to TRBJ1-1, with a weak D call TRBD1 (6 bases). V gave up 5 bases and J gave up 6 bases, with 10 bases separating them. The CDR3 runs to 12 residues. Per germline, CDR1 SGHNT and CDR2 YENEEA. CDR3 nucleotides: TGTGCCAGCAGCCCTACAGGGTCTGAAGCTTTCTTT. Translating gives CASSPTGSEAFF.

V and J are TRBV10-2 and TRBJ1-1; D is unresolved. Germline V gene lookup returns CDR1 WSHSY and CDR2 SAAADI. The CDR3 consists of 15 residues. The V end lost 3 bases, the J end lost 0 bases, and 11 bases lay between the germline ends. CDR3 sequence: CASSDPWTVNTEAFF. As DNA, the CDR3 is TGCGCCAGCAGTGATCCTTGGACGGTGAACACTGAAGCTTTCTTT.

The J gene is TRBJ2-7, the V gene TRBV7-9, with TRBD1 matching over 10 bases. Germline CDR1 and CDR2: SEHNR and FQNEAQ (reference sequence). The CDR3 covers 15 residues. Trimming took 3 bases from V and 0 from J; bases not matched to a gene: 2. The CDR3 bases are TGTGCCAGCAGCTTGGGACAGGGGTTCTCCTACGAGCAGTACTTC. Encoded protein: CASSLGQGFSYEQYF.

This clone was observed once. V and J are TRBV2 and TRBJ2-2; D assignment may be TRBD1 or TRBD2 (5 bases each). The CDR3 is 14 residues long. V dropped 6 bases and J dropped 0 bases, with 8 bases sitting between them. CDR1 and CDR2 (germline): SNHLY, FYNNEI. As DNA, the CDR3 is TGTGCCAGCAGGCAGGGACCGAACACCGGGGAGCTGTTTTTT. This codes for CASRQGPNTGELFF.

This clone was seen at least ten times. V usage is TRBV7-9 and J usage is TRBJ2-3; perhaps TRBD1 as D (7 bases). V was shortened by 1 base and J by 0 bases, with 14 bases between the two germline ends. Germline V gives CDR1 SEHNR, CDR2 FQNEAQ (reference sequence). The CDR3 spans 17 residues. The CDR3 coding sequence is TGTGCCAGCAGCTTAGAATGGGCAGGGGGGAGCACAGATACGCAGTATTTT. Its protein product is CASSLEWAGGSTDTQYF. Using reference TRBV7-9 and TRBJ2-3 for the parts outside the CDR3, the full variable domain is DTGVSQNPRHKITKRGQNVTFRCDPISEHNRLYWYRQTLGQGPEFLTYFQNEAQLEKSRLLSDRFSAERPKGSFSTLEIQRTEQGDSAMYLCASSLEWAGGSTDTQYFGPGTRLTVL.

This clone was detected only a few times. The chain recombines TRBV6-6 with TRBJ2-1, with no clear D. CDR1 MNHNY and CDR2 SVGAGI come from the germline V gene (reference sequence). This CDR3 is 13 amino acids long. Trimming pared 2 bases from V and 6 bases from J, leaving 8 bases between. The CDR3 DNA follows: TGTGCCAGCAGTTACGAAGTAGGCAATGAGCAGTTCTTC. It translates to CASSYEVGNEQFF.

The V call is TRBV9, the J call TRBJ1-1, with D possibly being TRBD1 (5 bases). Trimming stripped 0 bases from V and 11 bases from J, with 17 bases between. This CDR3 has 14 amino acids. CDR1 is SGDLS, CDR2 YYNGEE, per germline. As DNA, the CDR3 is TGTGCCAGCAGCGTAGGTGGGGGGGGAGATGTGGCTTTCTTT. Translation gives CASSVGGGGDVAFF.

J is TRBJ2-7 and V is TRBV5-1; tentative D call: TRBD1 (5 bases). Germline assignment: CDR1 SGHRS and CDR2 YFSETQ. The CDR3 has 14 residues. V was trimmed by 4 bases and J by 4 bases, leaving 15 bases between them. CDR3 sequence reads: CASSPPSQAYEQYF. The CDR3 nucleotides read TGCGCCAGCAGCCCCCCCTCACAGGCATACGAGCAGTACTTC.